This T cell receptor (beta chain) was found in a study of cytomegalovirus exposure and HLA in healthy donors. For the donor in question, CMV serostatus went unrecorded. Overall study findings and caveats: Later findings reportedly placed an Asian-associated ancestry cluster below the roughly 690-donor mean for N-insertions. A later analysis appeared to link common viral pathogens to several of the most significant clusters.

This clone has a single count. Its antigen is unknown. This CDR3 spans 16 amino acids. V gave up 4 bases and J gave up 3 bases; unmatched junction bases: 5. Germline V gives CDR1 MNHNS, CDR2 SASEGT. This PCR relied on a set of 60 Vbeta primers and 13 Jbeta primers. Clones were sequenced by immunoSEQ multiplex PCR, and TCRdb holds only the in-frame ones, with some missing. The repertoire has over 200,000 clones, 85% of them found once; the top ten carry over 1%. Material for sequencing was PBMCs. V and J are TRBV6-1 and TRBJ1-3, with 11 bases fitting TRBD1. The origin of this receptor is a human donor in good health. CDR3 nucleotide sequence: TGTGCCAGCAGTGGTAGGACAGGGGGCTTTGGAAACACCATATATTTT. This translates into CASSGRTGGFGNTIYF.